The entry below gives a single T cell receptor (beta chain) sequence along with its context. Its antigen is currently unknown. This sample was included in a study of CD8+ T cells in alopecia areata. Study observations and caveats: Scalp data also include sequences from resident alphabeta T cells of normal skin. More clonal than normal scalp was lesional scalp, particularly alopecia totalis/universalis.

Germline V lookup: CDR1 MGHDK, CDR2 SYGVNS. There are 18 residues in the CDR3. Germline trimming cut 2 bases from V and 4 bases from J; bases unmatched to any gene: 14. The sequencing template was cDNA reverse transcribed from extracted RNA. Generated by immunoSEQ multiplex PCR, the TCRdb table keeps only in-frame clones and is missing some. The sample comprises about 180,000 clones, around 64% of which are singletons, and around 10% rests with the top ten. The source material was CD8+ T cells sorted from blood, sampled at week 0. The rearrangement links TRBV25-1 to TRBJ2-1; 7 bases are shared with TRBD2. This TCR was sampled from a human donor with alopecia areata. The CDR3 DNA is TGTGCCAGCAGTGAACACGTGGGGGGGGATTTGTTTTACAATGAGCAGTTCTTC. Its protein is CASSEHVGGDLFYNEQFF. Variable domain in full (rest from reference TRBV25-1 and TRBJ2-1): EADIYQTPRYLVIGTGKKITLECSQTMGHDKMYWYQQDPGMELHLIHYSYGVNSTEKGDLSSESTVSRIRTEHFPLTLESARPSHTSQYLCASSEHVGGDLFYNEQFFGPGTRLTVL.